Below are 21 T cell receptor beta chains sequenced from a single sample in a study of T cell responses to AZD1222 COVID-19 vaccine. Assay used: immunoSEQ multiplex PCR; TCRdb lists only in-frame clones, some missing. This table holds around 120,000 clones, 85% to 95% found once. The sequencing used peripheral blood, collected on day 0 of AZD1222 vaccination. The source of these receptors is an adult in good health.

The chain carries TRBV6-5 and TRBJ2-1; no clear D. The CDR3 loop spans 16 amino acids. Trimming removed 2 bases at V and 2 bases at J, with 13 bases between. The germline gives CDR1 MNHEY, CDR2 SVGAGI. The CDR3 reads CASSYQGRETYNEQFF. CDR3 sequence (DNA): TGTGCCAGCAGTTACCAAGGTCGTGAGACCTACAATGAGCAGTTCTTC.

The J gene is TRBJ1-5, the V gene TRBV19; maybe TRBD1 (5 bases). The CDR3 runs 15 residues. Trimming cost V 5 bases and J 2 bases, with 13 bases left between them. Germline assignment: CDR1 LNHDA and CDR2 SQIVND (reference sequence). The CDR3 here is CASSYRGFRNQPQHF. In DNA, the CDR3 is TGTGCCAGTAGTTATAGGGGATTCCGCAATCAGCCCCAGCATTTT.

This sequence joins TRBV13 and TRBJ2-1; 9 bases line up with TRBD2. This CDR3 has 18 amino acids. CDR1 and CDR2 from the germline V gene are PRHDT and FYEKMQ (reference sequence). Germline trimming cut 5 bases from V and 7 bases from J; bases unmatched to any gene: 18. The CDR3 sequence: CASSPSIEAGGPRNEQFF. The CDR3 coding sequence is TGTGCCAGCAGCCCCTCTATCGAGGCGGGAGGGCCTAGGAATGAGCAGTTCTTC.

The chain is built from TRBV12-3 or TRBV12-4 and TRBJ2-4; TRBD2 matches at 10 bases. The CDR3 runs 13 residues. V dropped 6 bases and J dropped 8; count of bases not matched to a gene: 4. In DNA form, the CDR3 reads TGTGCCAGCAGGCTAGCGGGAGCGTACATTCAGTACTTC. Protein: CASRLAGAYIQYF.

This sequence joins TRBV28 and TRBJ2-3; D remains unclear. V was shortened by 1 base and J by 2 bases, with 7 bases between the two germline ends. This CDR3 region has 14 residues. CDR1 is MDHEN, CDR2 SYDVKM, per germline. The CDR3 loop is CASSLSPHTDTQYF. DNA for the CDR3: TGTGCCAGCAGTTTATCCCCGCACACAGATACGCAGTATTTT.

V is TRBV28 and J is TRBJ1-2; D is possibly TRBD1 (6 bases). V was shortened by 4 bases and J by 4 bases, with 13 bases between the two germline ends. The CDR3 has 14 amino acids. The V gene's germline CDR1 is MDHEN and CDR2 SYDVKM. The CDR3 spells CASSSTGYAYGYTF. The CDR3 bases are TGTGCCAGCAGTTCCACAGGGTATGCCTATGGCTACACCTTC.

This clone has a single count. The chain employs TRBV5-6 and TRBJ1-5; the D gene is possibly TRBD1 (5 bases). The CDR3 loop spans 15 amino acids. CDR1 is SGHDT and CDR2 is YYEEEE in the germline V gene. The V and J ends lost 6 bases and 1 base respectively, with 14 bases between them. The CDR3 region is CASTLGGGSNQPQHF. CDR3 coding DNA: TGTGCCAGCACACTCGGCGGGGGAAGCAATCAGCCCCAGCATTTT.

The chain employs TRBV3-1 (or the pseudogene TRBV3-2) and TRBJ1-5; D unclear. CDR3 size: 15 residues. Looked up from germline, CDR1 is LGHDT and CDR2 is YNNKEL (reference sequence). Trimming removed 0 bases at V and 4 bases at J, with 10 bases between. CDR3 DNA: TGTGCCAGCAGCCAAGACGGGGTTGGGAATCAGCCCCAGCATTTT. It encodes CASSQDGVGNQPQHF.

This sequence joins TRBV27 and TRBJ2-5, with D unclear. The germline V gene has CDR1 MNHEY and CDR2 SMNVEV (reference sequence). This CDR3 spans 13 amino acids. V was pared by 4 bases and J by 5 bases, with 11 bases between. Here the CDR3 DNA reads TGTGCCAGCAGTTCACTGGGGTGGGAGACCCAGTACTTC. This sequence encodes CASSSLGWETQYF.

The chain joins TRBV18 to TRBJ1-5; D uncertain. The V gene lost 2 bases and the J gene lost 1 base, with 12 bases spanning the gap. The germline CDR1 and CDR2 sequences are KGHSH and LQKENI. The CDR3 is 16 amino acids. CDR3 amino acids: CASSPMAPGSNQPQHF. The CDR3 DNA reads TGTGCCAGCTCACCAATGGCTCCGGGGAGCAATCAGCCCCAGCATTTT.

V usage is TRBV18 and J usage is TRBJ1-3; 9 nucleotides match TRBD1. This CDR3 is 17 amino acids long. Germline V gene lookup returns CDR1 KGHSH and CDR2 LQKENI. V shed 0 bases, J shed 2 bases, and the junction held 5 bases outside the gene matches. CDR3 in amino acids: CASSPPQGAFAGNTIYF. CDR3 in DNA: TGTGCCAGCTCACCACCACAGGGGGCCTTCGCTGGAAACACCATATATTTT.

V gene TRBV5-1 combines with J gene TRBJ2-5; 11 bases agree with TRBD1. V was pared by 0 bases and J by 0 bases, with 10 bases of the junction left unmatched. From germline, CDR1 is SGHRS and CDR2 YFSETQ. This CDR3 has 19 amino acids. This CDR3 reads CASSLAGTGGGPYQETQYF. The CDR3 coding sequence is TGCGCCAGCAGCTTGGCTGGGACAGGGGGGGGACCGTACCAAGAGACCCAGTACTTC.

The chain couples TRBV14 to TRBJ2-7, with D perhaps TRBD2 (6 bases). The germline V gene encodes CDR1 SGHDN and CDR2 FVKESK. This CDR3 has 14 residues. Trimming took off 2 bases at V and 5 bases at J, with 13 bases between the two ends. This CDR3 is CASSQRGSTDEQYF. For the CDR3, the DNA is TGTGCCAGCAGCCAACGGGGGAGTACGGACGAGCAGTACTTC. Filled out from reference TRBV14 and TRBJ2-7, the complete variable domain reads EAGVTQFPSHSVIEKGQTVTLRCDPISGHDNLYWYRRVMGKEIKFLLHFVKESKQDESGMPNNRFLAERTGGTYSTLKVQPAELEDSGVYFCASSQRGSTDEQYFGPGTRLTVT.

J is TRBJ1-4 and V is TRBV7-9; TRBD1 matches 10 bases. V shed 11 bases, J shed 7 bases, and the junction held 7 bases outside the gene matches. The CDR3 consists of 13 residues. Germline V gives CDR1 SEHNR, CDR2 FQNEAQ (reference sequence). The chain's CDR3 is CAYPDRGREKLFF. The CDR3 region has the DNA TGTGCCTACCCAGACAGGGGGCGTGAAAAACTGTTTTTT.

J is TRBJ1-1 and V is TRBV28, with a tentative D call TRBD1 (6 bases). The CDR3 spans 16 residues. Looked up from germline, CDR1 is MDHEN and CDR2 is SYDVKM. Deletions cut 1 base from V and 1 base from J, with 13 bases between. The CDR3 reads CASSLSGGAGNTEAFF. CDR3 nucleotide sequence: TGTGCCAGCAGTTTATCCGGGGGCGCCGGGAACACTGAAGCTTTCTTT.

The genes are TRBV28 and TRBJ2-5, with D maybe TRBD2 (5 bases). Per germline, CDR1 MDHEN and CDR2 SYDVKM. The V gene lost 5 bases and the J gene lost 1 base, with 8 bases spanning the gap. This CDR3 is built from 13 residues. CDR3 nucleotide sequence: TGTGCCAGCAGTCAGGACTTCCAAGAGACCCAGTACTTC. Amino acid sequence: CASSQDFQETQYF.

This chain joins TRBV6-2 or TRBV6-3 and TRBJ2-7; D could derive from TRBD1 or TRBD2 (5 bases each). CDR1 is MNHEY, CDR2 SVGEGT, per germline. Trimming took off 0 bases at V and 2 bases at J, with 11 bases between the two ends. The CDR3 spans 15 residues. The DNA of the CDR3 is TGTGCCAGCAGTTACTCGAAGGGGACGGCCTACGAGCAGTACTTC. It codes for CASSYSKGTAYEQYF.

The CDR3 coding sequence is TGTGCCAGCAGTCGCCGGACTAGCGGACCAGAGACCCAGTACTTC. Its protein product is CASSRRTSGPETQYF. J is TRBJ2-5 and V is TRBV3-1 (or the pseudogene TRBV3-2); 10 positions match TRBD2. From germline, CDR1 is LGHDT and CDR2 YNNKEL (reference sequence). V was clipped by 6 bases and J by 4 bases; unmatched bases: 8. The CDR3 has 15 residues.

The genes are TRBV29-1 and TRBJ1-2; TRBD1 agrees at 7 bases. Germline V CDR1 and CDR2: SQVTM, ANQGSEA. Germline trimming cut 0 bases from V and 4 bases from J; bases unmatched to any gene: 2. The CDR3 is made up of 13 amino acids. The CDR3, as DNA: TGCAGCGTTGAAGATTGGACAGGCTATGGCTACACCTTC. Amino acid sequence: CSVEDWTGYGYTF.

This chain connects TRBV19 to TRBJ2-2, with 8 bases aligning to TRBD1. The CDR3 consists of 13 residues. Germline assignment: CDR1 LNHDA and CDR2 SQIVND (reference sequence). The V and J ends lost 4 bases and 6 bases, in that order; junction bases with no gene match: 1. CDR3 in amino acids: CASSTRGPGELFF. DNA of the CDR3: TGTGCCAGTAGTACCAGGGGGCCCGGGGAGCTGTTTTTT. Together with reference TRBV19 and TRBJ2-2, the CDR3 gives the full variable domain: DGGITQSPKYLFRKEGQNVTLSCEQNLNHDAMYWYRQDPGQGLRLIYYSQIVNDFQKGDIAEGYSVSREKKESFPLTVTSAQKNPTAFYLCASSTRGPGELFFGEGSRLTVL.

This clone was seen only a few times. V and J are TRBV19 and TRBJ1-2; 9 bases are a match to TRBD1. The germline gives CDR1 LNHDA, CDR2 SQIVND (reference sequence). V was clipped by 7 bases and J by 4 bases; unmatched bases: 13. The CDR3 has 16 residues. CDR3 sequence (DNA): TGTGCCAGTACCCAGACAGGGGGAATTGAGGGCTATGGCTACACCTTC. Amino acids: CASTQTGGIEGYGYTF.